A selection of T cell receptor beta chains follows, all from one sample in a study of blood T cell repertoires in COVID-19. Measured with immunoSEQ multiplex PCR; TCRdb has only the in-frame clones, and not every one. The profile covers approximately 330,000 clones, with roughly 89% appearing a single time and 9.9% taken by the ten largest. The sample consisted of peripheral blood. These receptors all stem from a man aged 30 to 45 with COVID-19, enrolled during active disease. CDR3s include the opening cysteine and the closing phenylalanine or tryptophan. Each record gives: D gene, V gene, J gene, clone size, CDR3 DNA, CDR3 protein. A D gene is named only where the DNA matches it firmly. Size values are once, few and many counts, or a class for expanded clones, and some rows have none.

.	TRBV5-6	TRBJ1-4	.	TGTGCCAGCAGCTTGAAAGGGGTTTTTCATGAAAAACTGTTTTTT	CASSLKGVFHEKLFF
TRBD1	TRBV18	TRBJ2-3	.	TGTGCCAGCTCACCACAGGGGGCATCGACAGATACGCAGTATTTT	CASSPQGASTDTQYF
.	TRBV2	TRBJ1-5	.	TGTGCCAGCAGTGAAGGGAGTCAGGGAAATCAGCCCCAGCATTTT	CASSEGSQGNQPQHF
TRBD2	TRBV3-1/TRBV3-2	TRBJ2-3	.	TGTGCCAGCAGCCCTGGTAGCGGGGGGGCGGTTGGCGCAGATACGCAGTATTTT	CASSPGSGGAVGADTQYF
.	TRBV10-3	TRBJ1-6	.	TGTGCCATCAGTGAAGGTCAAAACACGGGTTCACCCCTCCACTTT	CAISEGQNTGSPLHF
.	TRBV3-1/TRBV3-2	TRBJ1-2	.	TGTGCCAGCAGTCGCCGGGGGGCTGACAGGTCCTATGGCTACACCTTC	CASSRRGADRSYGYTF
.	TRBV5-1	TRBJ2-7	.	TGCGCCAGCAGCTTGGGCGCGGGTCTGACCTACGAGCAGTACTTC	CASSLGAGLTYEQYF
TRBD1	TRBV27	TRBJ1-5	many	TGTGCCAGCAGTTTACCCCACCGGGGACAGGGGCTTAAAAGGAGTTATAGCAATCAGCCCCAGCATTTT	CASSLPHRGQGLKRSYSNQPQHF
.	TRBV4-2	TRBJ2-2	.	TGTGCCAGCAGCCAAGATTGGCTAGCATCGAACACCGGGGAGCTGTTTTTT	CASSQDWLASNTGELFF
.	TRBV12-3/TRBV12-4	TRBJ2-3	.	TGTGCCAGCGTAGGCACAGATACGCAGTATTTT	CASVGTDTQYF
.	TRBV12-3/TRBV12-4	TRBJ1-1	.	TGTGCCAGCAGTCCAGGGCACACTGAAGCTTTCTTT	CASSPGHTEAFF
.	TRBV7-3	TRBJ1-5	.	TGTGCCAGCAGCTTTCGCGAAAGCGATAGCAATCAGCCCCAGCATTTT	CASSFRESDSNQPQHF
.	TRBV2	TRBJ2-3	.	TGTGCCAGCAGGGACAGATCTAGCACAGATACGCAGTATTTT	CASRDRSSTDTQYF
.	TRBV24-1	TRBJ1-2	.	TGTGCCACCAGTGATCCCGCGGCAGGGAACTATGGCTACACCTTC	CATSDPAAGNYGYTF
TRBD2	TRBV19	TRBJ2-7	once	TGTGCCAGTAGTTCCTCTAGCGGGGGGCATCTTGGGGAGCAGTACTTC	CASSSSSGGHLGEQYF
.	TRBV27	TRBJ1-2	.	TGTGCCAGCAGTTTTTGGAGGCGCGGACAGTTCTATGGCTACACCTTC	CASSFWRRGQFYGYTF